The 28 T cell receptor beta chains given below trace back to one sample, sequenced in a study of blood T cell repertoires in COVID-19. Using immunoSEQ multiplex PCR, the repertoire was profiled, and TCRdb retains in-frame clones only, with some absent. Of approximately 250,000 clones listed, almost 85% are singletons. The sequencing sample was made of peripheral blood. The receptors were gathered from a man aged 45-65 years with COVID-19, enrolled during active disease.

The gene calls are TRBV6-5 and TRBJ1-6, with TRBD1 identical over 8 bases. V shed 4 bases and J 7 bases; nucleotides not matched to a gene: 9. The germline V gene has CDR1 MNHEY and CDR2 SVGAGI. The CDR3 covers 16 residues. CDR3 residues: CASSSPGGGWNSPLHF. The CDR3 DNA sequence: TGTGCCAGCAGTTCCCCAGGGGGCGGGTGGAATTCACCCCTCCACTTT.

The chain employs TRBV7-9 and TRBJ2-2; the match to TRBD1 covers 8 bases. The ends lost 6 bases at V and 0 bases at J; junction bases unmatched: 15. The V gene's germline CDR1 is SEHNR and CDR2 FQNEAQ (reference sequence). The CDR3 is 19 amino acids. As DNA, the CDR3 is TGTGCCAGCAGAACAGAAATGGGCTTGGGACAGGCGAACACCGGGGAGCTGTTTTTT. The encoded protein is CASRTEMGLGQANTGELFF.

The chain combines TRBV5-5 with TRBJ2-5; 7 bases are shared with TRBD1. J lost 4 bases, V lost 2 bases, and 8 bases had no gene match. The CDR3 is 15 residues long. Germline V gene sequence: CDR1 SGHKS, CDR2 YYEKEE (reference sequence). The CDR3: CASSLWQGVTETQYF. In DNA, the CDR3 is TGTGCCAGCAGCTTATGGCAGGGGGTCACAGAGACCCAGTACTTC.

The CDR3 coding sequence is TGTGCCTGGAGGGGGAGGAATGAGCAGTTCTTC. It yields the protein CAWRGRNEQFF. V is TRBV30 and J is TRBJ2-1, with D perhaps TRBD2 (6 bases). The CDR3 totals 11 residues. Trimming cost V 3 bases and J 7 bases, with 7 bases left between them. The V gene's germline CDR1 is GTSNPN and CDR2 SVGIG (reference sequence).

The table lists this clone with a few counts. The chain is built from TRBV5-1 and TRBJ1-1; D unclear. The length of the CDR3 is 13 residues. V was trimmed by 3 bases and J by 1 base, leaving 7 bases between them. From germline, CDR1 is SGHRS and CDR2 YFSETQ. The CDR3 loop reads CASSSPTNTEAFF. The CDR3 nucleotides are TGCGCCAGCAGCTCGCCTACGAACACTGAAGCTTTCTTT.

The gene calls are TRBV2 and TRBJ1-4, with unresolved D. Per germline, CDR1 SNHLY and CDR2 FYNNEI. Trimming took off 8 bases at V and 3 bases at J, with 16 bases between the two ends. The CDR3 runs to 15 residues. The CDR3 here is CASWRAGKANEKLFF. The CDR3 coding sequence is TGTGCCAGCTGGCGGGCCGGGAAAGCTAATGAAAAACTGTTTTTT.

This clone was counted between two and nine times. The CDR3: CASSLSAGPNEKLFF. For the CDR3, the DNA is TGTGCCAGCAGCCTGAGCGCGGGACCTAATGAAAAACTGTTTTTT. The rearrangement uses TRBV7-9 and TRBJ1-4; D is possibly TRBD1 (5 bases). Per the germline V gene, CDR1 is SEHNR and CDR2 is FQNEAQ (reference sequence). The CDR3 is made up of 15 amino acids. Trimming removed 5 bases from V and 3 bases from J, with 13 bases in between.

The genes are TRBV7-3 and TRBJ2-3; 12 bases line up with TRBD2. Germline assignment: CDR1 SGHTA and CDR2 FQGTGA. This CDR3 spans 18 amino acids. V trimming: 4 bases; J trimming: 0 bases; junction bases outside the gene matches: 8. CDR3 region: CASSSLAGGATSTDTQYF. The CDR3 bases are TGTGCCAGCAGCTCACTAGCGGGGGGAGCTACTAGCACAGATACGCAGTATTTT.

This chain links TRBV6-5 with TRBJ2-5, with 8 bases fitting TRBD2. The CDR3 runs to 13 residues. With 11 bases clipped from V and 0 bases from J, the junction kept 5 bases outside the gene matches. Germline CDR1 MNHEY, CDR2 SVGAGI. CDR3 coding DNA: TGTGCCGTCCAGCGGGAGTACCAAGAGACCCAGTACTTC. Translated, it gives CAVQREYQETQYF.

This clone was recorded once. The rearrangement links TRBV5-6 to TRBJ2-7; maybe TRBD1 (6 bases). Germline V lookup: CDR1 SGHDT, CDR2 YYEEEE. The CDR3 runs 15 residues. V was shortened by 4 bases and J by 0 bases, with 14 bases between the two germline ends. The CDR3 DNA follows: TGTGCCAGCAGCGGGAACAGGGTGTACTCCTACGAGCAGTACTTC. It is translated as CASSGNRVYSYEQYF.

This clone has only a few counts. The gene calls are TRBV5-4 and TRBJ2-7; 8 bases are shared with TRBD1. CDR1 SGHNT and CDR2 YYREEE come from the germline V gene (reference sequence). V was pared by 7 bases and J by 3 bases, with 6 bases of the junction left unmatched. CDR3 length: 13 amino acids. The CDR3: CASARDRSYEQYF. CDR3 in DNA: TGTGCCAGCGCCCGGGACAGGAGCTACGAGCAGTACTTC. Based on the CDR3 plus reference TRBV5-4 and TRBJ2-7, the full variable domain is ETGVTQSPTHLIKTRGQQVTLRCSSQSGHNTVSWYQQALGQGPQFIFQYYREEENGRGNFPPRFSGLQFPNYSSELNVNALELDDSALYLCASARDRSYEQYFGPGTRLTVT.

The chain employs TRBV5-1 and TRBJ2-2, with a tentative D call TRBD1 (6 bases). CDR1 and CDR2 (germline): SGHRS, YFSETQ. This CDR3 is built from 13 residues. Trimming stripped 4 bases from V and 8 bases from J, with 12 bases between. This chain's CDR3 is CASSPLGAGELFF. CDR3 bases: TGCGCCAGCAGCCCGCTGGGGGCAGGGGAGCTGTTTTTT.

CDR3 region: CASSETGTGGADEKLFF. The CDR3, as DNA: TGTGCCAGCAGTGAAACCGGGACAGGGGGCGCTGATGAAAAACTGTTTTTT. V gene TRBV2 combines with J gene TRBJ1-4; 12 bases match TRBD1. J gave up 6 bases and V 2 bases, and 7 bases lay outside the gene matches. Per the germline V gene, CDR1 is SNHLY and CDR2 is FYNNEI. This CDR3 has 17 residues.

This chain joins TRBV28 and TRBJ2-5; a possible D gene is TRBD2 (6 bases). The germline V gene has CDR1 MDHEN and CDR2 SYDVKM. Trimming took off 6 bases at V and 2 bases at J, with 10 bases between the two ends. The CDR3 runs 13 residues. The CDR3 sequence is CASREGLQETQYF. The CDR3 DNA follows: TGTGCCAGCAGGGAGGGTTTACAAGAGACCCAGTACTTC. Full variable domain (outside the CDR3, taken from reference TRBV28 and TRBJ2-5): DVKVTQSSRYLVKRTGEKVFLECVQDMDHENMFWYRQDPGLGLRLIYFSYDVKMKEKGDIPEGYSVSREKKERFSLILESASTNQTSMYLCASREGLQETQYFGPGTRLLVL.

CDR3 in amino acids: CASSLVRPYGFHTGELFF. CDR3 nucleotide sequence: TGTGCCAGCAGTTTAGTTCGTCCCTACGGGTTTCACACCGGGGAGCTGTTTTTT. This sequence joins TRBV27 and TRBJ2-2; D uncertain. Germline CDR1 MNHEY, CDR2 SMNVEV (reference sequence). V lost 2 bases, J lost 3 bases, and 19 bases lay in between. This CDR3 contains 18 residues.

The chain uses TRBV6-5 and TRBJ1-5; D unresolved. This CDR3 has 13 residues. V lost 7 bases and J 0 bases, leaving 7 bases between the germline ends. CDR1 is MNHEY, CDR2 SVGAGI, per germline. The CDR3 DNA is TGTGCCAGCAAGTCTAATAGCAATCAGCCCCAGCATTTT. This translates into CASKSNSNQPQHF.

DNA of the CDR3: TGTGCCAGCAGCTTGTCTCCGGGGAGCGGGGCTCGGGGGGAGCTGTTTTTT. This encodes CASSLSPGSGARGELFF. The gene calls are TRBV11-3 and TRBJ2-2; 7 positions agree with TRBD2. Germline lookup yields CDR1 SGHNT and CDR2 YENEEA. Germline trimming cut 3 bases from V and 8 bases from J; bases unmatched to any gene: 15. This CDR3 is 17 amino acids long.

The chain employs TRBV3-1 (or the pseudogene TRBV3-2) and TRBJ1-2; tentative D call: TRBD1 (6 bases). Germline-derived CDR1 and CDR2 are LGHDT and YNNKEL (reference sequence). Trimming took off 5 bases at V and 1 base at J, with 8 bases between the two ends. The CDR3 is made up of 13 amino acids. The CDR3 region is CASSTGINYGYTF. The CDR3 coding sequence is TGTGCCAGCAGCACAGGGATTAACTATGGCTACACCTTC.

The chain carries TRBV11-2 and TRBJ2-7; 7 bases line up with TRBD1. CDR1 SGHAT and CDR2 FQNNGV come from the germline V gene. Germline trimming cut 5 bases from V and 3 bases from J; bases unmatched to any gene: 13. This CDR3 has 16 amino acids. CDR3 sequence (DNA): TGTGCCAGCAGCAAACCCCCCGGGGACAGCGACTACGAGCAGTACTTC. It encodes CASSKPPGDSDYEQYF.

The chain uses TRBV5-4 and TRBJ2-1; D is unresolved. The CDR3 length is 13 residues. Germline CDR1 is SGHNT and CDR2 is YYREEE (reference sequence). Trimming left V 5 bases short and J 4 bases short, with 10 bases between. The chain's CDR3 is CASSYTEYNEQFF. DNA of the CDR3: TGTGCCAGCAGTTATACAGAGTACAATGAGCAGTTCTTC.

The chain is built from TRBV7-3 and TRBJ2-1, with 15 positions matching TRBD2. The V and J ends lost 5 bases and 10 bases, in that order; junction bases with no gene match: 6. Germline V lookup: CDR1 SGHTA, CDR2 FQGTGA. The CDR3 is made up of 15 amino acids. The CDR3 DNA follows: TGTGCCAGCAGCCGGACTAGCGGGGGGGCCAGGGAGCAGTTCTTC. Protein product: CASSRTSGGAREQFF.

Written as DNA, the CDR3 is TGTGCCAGCAGCCCCGGGGAGTCCGGGATTCCCCTCTACGAGCAGTACTTC. Translation: CASSPGESGIPLYEQYF. The V and J genes are TRBV7-2 and TRBJ2-7, with D maybe TRBD2 (5 bases). The CDR3 loop spans 17 amino acids. Germline-derived CDR1 and CDR2 are SGHTA and FQGNSA. The ends were cut back, 5 bases at V and 3 bases at J, with 23 bases in the middle.

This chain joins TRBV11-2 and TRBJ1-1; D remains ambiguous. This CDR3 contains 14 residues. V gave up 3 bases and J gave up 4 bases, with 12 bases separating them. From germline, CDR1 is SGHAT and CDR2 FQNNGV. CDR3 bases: TGTGCCAGCAGCTTGGCGGGAGCGGGCACTGAAGCTTTCTTT. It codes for CASSLAGAGTEAFF.

CDR3 sequence: CASSLQGQGTEQFF. The CDR3 bases are TGTGCCAGCAGCTTACAGGGACAGGGTACTGAGCAGTTCTTC. J is TRBJ2-1 and V is TRBV7-3, with 9 nucleotides matching TRBD1. The germline CDR1 and CDR2 sequences are SGHTA and FQGTGA. The trim removed 2 bases at V and 9 bases at J, leaving 5 bases unmatched. The CDR3 runs 14 residues.

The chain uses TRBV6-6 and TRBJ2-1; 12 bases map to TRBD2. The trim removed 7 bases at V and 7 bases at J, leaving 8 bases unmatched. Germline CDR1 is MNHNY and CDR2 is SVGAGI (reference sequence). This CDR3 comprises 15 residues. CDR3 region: CASKRLAGGQNEQFF. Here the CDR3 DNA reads TGTGCCAGCAAGAGGCTAGCGGGGGGGCAAAATGAGCAGTTCTTC.

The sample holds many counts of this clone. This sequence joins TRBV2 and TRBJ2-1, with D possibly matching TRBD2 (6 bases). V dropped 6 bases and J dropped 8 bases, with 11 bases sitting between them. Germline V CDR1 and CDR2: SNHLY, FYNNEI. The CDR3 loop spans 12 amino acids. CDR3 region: CASSKEGYEQFF. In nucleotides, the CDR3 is TGTGCCAGCAGCAAGGAGGGATATGAGCAGTTCTTC.

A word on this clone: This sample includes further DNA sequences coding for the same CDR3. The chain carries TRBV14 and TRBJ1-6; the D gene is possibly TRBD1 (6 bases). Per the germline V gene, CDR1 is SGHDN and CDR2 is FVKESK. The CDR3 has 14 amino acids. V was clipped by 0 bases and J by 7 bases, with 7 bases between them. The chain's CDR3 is CASSQDRGNSPLHF. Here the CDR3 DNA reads TGTGCCAGCAGCCAAGATAGGGGGAATTCACCCCTCCACTTT.

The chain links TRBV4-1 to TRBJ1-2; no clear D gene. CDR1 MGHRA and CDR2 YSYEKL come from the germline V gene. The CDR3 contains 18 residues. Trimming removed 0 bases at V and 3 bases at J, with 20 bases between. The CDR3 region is CASSQEDLAGPFDYGYTF. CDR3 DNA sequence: TGCGCCAGCAGCCAAGAAGATCTGGCAGGTCCCTTCGACTATGGCTACACCTTC.